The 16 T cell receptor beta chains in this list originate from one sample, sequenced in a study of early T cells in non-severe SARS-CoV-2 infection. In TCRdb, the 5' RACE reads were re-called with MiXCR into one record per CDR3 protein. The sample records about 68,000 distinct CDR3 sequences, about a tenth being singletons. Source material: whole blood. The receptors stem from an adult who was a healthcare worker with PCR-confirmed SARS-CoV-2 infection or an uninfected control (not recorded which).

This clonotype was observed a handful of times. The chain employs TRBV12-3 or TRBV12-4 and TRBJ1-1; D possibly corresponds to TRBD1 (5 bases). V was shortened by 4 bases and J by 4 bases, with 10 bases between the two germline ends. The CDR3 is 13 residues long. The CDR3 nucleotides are TGTGCCAGCAGTTGGGGGGTTGGCACTGAAGCTTTCTTT. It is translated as CASSWGVGTEAFF.

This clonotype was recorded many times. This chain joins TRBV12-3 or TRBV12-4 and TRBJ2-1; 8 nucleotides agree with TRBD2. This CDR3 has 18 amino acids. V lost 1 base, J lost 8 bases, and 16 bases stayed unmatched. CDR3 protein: CASSLEIGVGLALDEQFF. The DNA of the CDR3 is TGTGCCAGCAGTTTAGAGATAGGGGTAGGACTAGCTCTCGATGAGCAGTTCTTC.

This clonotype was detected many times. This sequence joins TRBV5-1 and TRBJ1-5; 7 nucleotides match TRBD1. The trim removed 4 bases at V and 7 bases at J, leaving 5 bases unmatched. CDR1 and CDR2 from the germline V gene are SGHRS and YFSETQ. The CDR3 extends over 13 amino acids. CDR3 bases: TGCGCCAGCAGCATGACAGGGCAGCAGCCCCAGCATTTT. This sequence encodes CASSMTGQQPQHF. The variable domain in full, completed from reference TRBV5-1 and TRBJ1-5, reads KAGVTQTPRYLIKTRGQQVTLSCSPISGHRSVSWYQQTPGQGLQFLFEYFSETQRNKGNFPGRFSGRQFSNSRSEMNVSTLELGDSALYLCASSMTGQQPQHFGDGTRLSIL.

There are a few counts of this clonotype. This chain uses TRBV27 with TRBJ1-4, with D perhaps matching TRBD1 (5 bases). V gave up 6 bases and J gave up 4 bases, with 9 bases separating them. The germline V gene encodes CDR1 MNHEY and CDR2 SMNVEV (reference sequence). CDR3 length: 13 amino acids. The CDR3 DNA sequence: TGTGCCAGCAGGGGACCGAGTAATGAAAAACTGTTTTTT. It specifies CASRGPSNEKLFF.

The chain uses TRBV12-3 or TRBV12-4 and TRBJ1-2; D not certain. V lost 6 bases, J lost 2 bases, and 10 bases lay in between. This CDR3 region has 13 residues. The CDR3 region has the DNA TGTGCCAGCAGACAAGACAACAACTATGGCTACACCTTC. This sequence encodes CASRQDNNYGYTF.

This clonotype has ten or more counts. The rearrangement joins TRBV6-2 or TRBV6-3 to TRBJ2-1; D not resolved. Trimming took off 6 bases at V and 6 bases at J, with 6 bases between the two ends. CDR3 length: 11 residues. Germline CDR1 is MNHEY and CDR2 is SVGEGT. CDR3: CASRHRNEQFF. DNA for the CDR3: TGTGCCAGCAGACACCGCAATGAGCAGTTCTTC.

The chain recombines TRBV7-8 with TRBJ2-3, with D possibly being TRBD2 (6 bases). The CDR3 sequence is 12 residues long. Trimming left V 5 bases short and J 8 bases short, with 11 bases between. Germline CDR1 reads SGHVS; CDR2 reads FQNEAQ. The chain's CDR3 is CASSKSGGTQYF. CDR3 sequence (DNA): TGTGCCAGCAGCAAATCCGGGGGTACGCAGTATTTT. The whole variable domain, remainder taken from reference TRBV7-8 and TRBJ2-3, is GAGVSQSPRYKVAKRGQDVALRCDPISGHVSLFWYQQALGQGPEFLTYFQNEAQLDKSGLPSDRFFAERPEGSVSTLKIQRTQQEDSAVYLCASSKSGGTQYFGPGTRLTVL.

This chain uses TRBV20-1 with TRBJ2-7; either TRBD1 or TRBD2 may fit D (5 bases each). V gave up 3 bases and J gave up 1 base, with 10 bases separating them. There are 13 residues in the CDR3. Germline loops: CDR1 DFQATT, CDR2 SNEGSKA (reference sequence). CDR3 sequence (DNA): TGCAGTGCTAGGGGGACGGCATCCTACGAGCAGTACTTC. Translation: CSARGTASYEQYF.

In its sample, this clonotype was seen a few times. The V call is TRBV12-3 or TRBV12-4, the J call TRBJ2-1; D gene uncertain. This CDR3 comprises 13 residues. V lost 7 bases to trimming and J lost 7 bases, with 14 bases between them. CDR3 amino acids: CASIPGGVNEQFF. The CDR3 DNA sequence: TGTGCCAGCATCCCTGGCGGTGTAAATGAGCAGTTCTTC.

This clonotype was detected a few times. The CDR3 sequence: CASSWTGRPGELFF. The CDR3 DNA reads TGTGCCAGCAGCTGGACAGGGCGACCCGGGGAGCTGTTTTTT. The V and J genes are TRBV27 and TRBJ2-2, with 8 bases fitting TRBD1. V lost 6 bases, J lost 6 bases, and 6 bases stayed unmatched. This CDR3 contains 14 residues. Per the germline V gene, CDR1 is MNHEY and CDR2 is SMNVEV (reference sequence).

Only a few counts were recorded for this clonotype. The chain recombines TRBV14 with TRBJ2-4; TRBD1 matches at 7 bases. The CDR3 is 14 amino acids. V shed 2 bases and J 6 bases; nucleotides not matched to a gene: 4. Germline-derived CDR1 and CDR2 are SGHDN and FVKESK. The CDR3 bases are TGTGCCAGCAGCCAAAGACAGGGTAGAAACATTCAGTACTTC. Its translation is CASSQRQGRNIQYF.

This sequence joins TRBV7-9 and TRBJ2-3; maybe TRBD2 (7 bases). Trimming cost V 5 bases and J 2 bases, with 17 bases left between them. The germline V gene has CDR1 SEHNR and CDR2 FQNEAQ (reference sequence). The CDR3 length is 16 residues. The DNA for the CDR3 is TGTGCCAGCAGCGACCCCGCGGGGGCCGACACAGATACGCAGTATTTT. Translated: CASSDPAGADTDTQYF.

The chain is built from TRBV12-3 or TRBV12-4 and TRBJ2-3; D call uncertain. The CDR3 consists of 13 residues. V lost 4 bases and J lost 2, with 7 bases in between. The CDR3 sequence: CASSSVDTDTQYF. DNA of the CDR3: TGTGCCAGCAGTTCGGTAGACACAGATACGCAGTATTTT.

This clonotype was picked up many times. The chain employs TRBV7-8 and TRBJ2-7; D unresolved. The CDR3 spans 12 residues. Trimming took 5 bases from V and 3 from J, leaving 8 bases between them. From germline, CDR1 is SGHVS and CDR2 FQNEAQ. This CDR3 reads CASSETVYEQYF. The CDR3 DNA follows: TGTGCCAGCAGCGAAACCGTCTACGAGCAGTACTTC.

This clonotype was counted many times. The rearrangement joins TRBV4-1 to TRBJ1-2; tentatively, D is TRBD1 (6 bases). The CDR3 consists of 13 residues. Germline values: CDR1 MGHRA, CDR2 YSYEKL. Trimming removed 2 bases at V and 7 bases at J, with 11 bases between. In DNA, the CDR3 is TGCGCCAGCAGCCAAACAGGGCTCGGTGGCTACACCTTC. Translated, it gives CASSQTGLGGYTF.

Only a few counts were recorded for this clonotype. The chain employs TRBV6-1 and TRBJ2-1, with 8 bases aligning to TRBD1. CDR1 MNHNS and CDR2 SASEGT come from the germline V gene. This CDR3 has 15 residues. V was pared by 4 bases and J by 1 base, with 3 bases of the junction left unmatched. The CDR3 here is CASSAGTGSYNEQFF. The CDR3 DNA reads TGTGCCAGCAGTGCCGGGACAGGATCCTACAATGAGCAGTTCTTC.